What follows describes a single TCR beta chain. Its antigen target is currently unknown. Base qualities are not recorded, but no much larger clone differs from it by a single base. From the germline V gene, CDR1 is SGHTA and CDR2 is FQGNSA. The trim is 5 bases for V and 9 bases for J, with a gap of 19 bases between the germline ends. From the cysteine up to the phenylalanine, the CDR3 has a length of 14 residues. The only DNA kept is the CDR3, 42 bases in frame from the first base. The data originate from a study of STAT5B mutations in CD4+ large granular lymphocyte leukemia (dated by TCRdb to the early 2020s). About the full investigation: Among the healthy controls, the CDR3 'QG' motif was associated with a particular HLA allele. TCRbeta repertoires of CD4+ T-cell large granular lymphocyte leukemia patients were compared with those of healthy blood donors. The purity of purified fractions was confirmed by flow cytometry on FACSCanto II or FACSVerse to exceed 95% among lymphocytes. The study at large found these results: The data were not HLA-matched, and the higher clonality in CD4+ T-LGLL than in CD8+ T-LGLL could be due to the relatively small sample size. TRBV06-family usage was enriched among the top patient clones (8/27) compared with healthy controls (2/35). Greater clonality appeared to be present in CD4-sorted patient repertoires than in healthy CD4+ repertoires, and the difference was retained after the putative leukemic clones were removed. Main leukemic clonotypes were private to each patient, although about a quarter of the main leukemic clonotypes were found at low frequency in the non-leukemic repertoires of other patients.

TCRbeta rearrangements were sequenced from genomic DNA using the immunoSEQ assay at survey resolution. As for the authors' bioinformatics: In the TCR sequencing data, the smallest productive clonotype frequency that could be detected was 2.59 x 10-5. Only productive TCRbeta rearrangements, defined as complete and in-frame sequences, were included in the analyses. Sample clonality was computed as Simpson clonality in the immunoSEQ Analyzer version 3.0. Clones were categorized by frequency as very rare, small, medium, large (1-20%) or hyperexpanded (>20%). Generation probabilities were estimated with OLGA 1.2.3, V-gene circos plots were made with VDJtools, specificities were looked up in VDJdb, and CDR3 motifs were identified with GLIPH. TCRdb provides this immuneACCESS table in a form limited to in-frame rearrangements. Some clones are lacking; in checked studies, under half of them reflect an unresolved V gene, and why the rest are absent is not known. That table is the source of V, J and clone size, and D and trimming were worked out from the DNA. The sample data list fewer than 50,000 clones, and 80% to 90% of these were observed just once. About 3% of the sample is in the top ten clones.

The healthy controls were 37 blood donors, and the buffy coats of these donors were supplied by the Finnish Red Cross blood service. All TCR-sequenced material derived from peripheral blood: patient blood samples and healthy donor buffy coats. Peripheral blood mononuclear cells were isolated by Ficoll-Hypaque gradient centrifugation. For the healthy controls, CD4+ cells were obtained from buffy coats by magnetic purification. The Gentra Puregene Cell and Tissue kit was used to extract genomic DNA, and a Qubit 2.0 fluorometer was used to measure the amount of genomic DNA. Recombination connected TRBV7-2 to TRBJ2-5, with the D call perhaps TRBD1 or TRBD2, each one matching 5 bases. The source material was CD4+ T cells from blood buffy coats. The clonotype was recovered from a human donor in good health. Here the CDR3 is given as CASSPSTGRTAQYF. In nucleotides, the sequence is TGTGCCAGCAGCCCGTCGACGGGGCGGACGGCCCAGTACTTC. With all but the CDR3 taken from the reference TRBV7-2 and TRBJ2-5 genes, the full variable domain is: GAGVSQSPSNKVTEKGKDVELRCDPISGHTALYWYRQSLGQGLEFLIYFQGNSAPDKSGLPSDRFSAERTGGSVSTLTIQRTQQEDSAVYLCASSPSTGRTAQYFGPGTRLLVL.